This T cell receptor (beta chain) was observed in a study of T cell responses to AZD1222 COVID-19 vaccine. To note about this clone: Antigen: not known.

Trimming removed 5 bases at V and 8 bases at J, with 21 bases between. Germline V gene sequence: CDR1 SGHTA, CDR2 FQGNSA. The CDR3 covers 15 residues. Study-level results: Donor demographics were predominantly white British with a female majority; clonal diversity may be underestimated. Targeting of unmutated variant regions was reportedly seen in nearly half of spike-specific TCRs.

Clones were sequenced by immunoSEQ multiplex PCR, and TCRdb holds only the in-frame ones, with some missing. The sample comprises about 94,000 clones, nearly 90% of which are singletons, and more than 10% rests with the top ten. This clonotype originated in an adult in good health. The source was peripheral blood, collected on day 0 of AZD1222 vaccination. The chain has TRBV7-2 and TRBJ1-1, with unresolved D. This chain's CDR3 is CASSPLGPGSREAFF. DNA of the CDR3: TGTGCCAGCAGCCCTCTAGGGCCGGGTAGCCGAGAAGCTTTCTTT.